This TCR beta chain was captured in a study of shared clonotypes between healthy human individuals. The study's findings and limits: Among non-shared clonotypes, generation probabilities were lower than among those shared by all four donors.

Concerning this clone: The antigen is not known.

There are 14 residues in the CDR3. Germline CDR1 and CDR2: SGHVS and FNYEAQ. Unmatched junction bases numbered 3, after V lost 4 bases and J lost 7 bases. Generated by immunoSEQ multiplex PCR, the TCRdb table keeps only in-frame clones and is missing some. The sample includes some 120,000 clones, over 65% seen only once; the top ten take roughly 24%. Source material: memory CD8+ T cells sorted from blood. Subset denoted: CD45RO+ cells pooled with CCR7-negative TemRA cells. The genes are TRBV7-6 and TRBJ1-6, with 8 bases fitting TRBD1. This clonotype originated in a woman aged 25 to 45 in good health. As DNA, the CDR3 is TGTGCCAGCAGCTCCGACAGGGGCAATTCACCCCTCCACTTT. Translating it yields CASSSDRGNSPLHF. Together with reference TRBV7-6 and TRBJ1-6, the CDR3 gives the full variable domain: GAGVSQSPRYKVTKRGQDVALRCDPISGHVSLYWYRQALGQGPEFLTYFNYEAQQDKSGLPNDRFSAERPEGSISTLTIQRTEQRDSAMYRCASSSDRGNSPLHFGNGTRLTVT.